These T cell receptor beta chains were read from a single sample in a study of technical replicates of blood from a handful of donors. Sequencing was performed with immunoSEQ multiplex PCR; in TCRdb, only in-frame clones are kept and a portion is missing. The sample carries 76,000 or so clones, roughly 90% recorded once. The sample consisted of T cells isolated from PBMCs. These receptors came from a human donor in good health. The CDR3 runs from the conserved cysteine through the conserved F or W. D genes are given only for firm matches. Clone size appears in some rows only: once, few, many, or a class for an expanded clone.

d_gene | abundance | j_gene | v_gene | CDR3nt | CDR3aa
TRBD1 | . | TRBJ2-7 | TRBV9 | TGTGCCAGTGCCTTGACAGGGGCCGAGCAGTACTTC | CASALTGAEQYF
TRBD2 | . | TRBJ2-1 | TRBV30 | TGTGCCTGGAGTAAGCGGGGGGGCCGCTACAATGAGCAGTTCTTC | CAWSKRGGRYNEQFF
. | . | TRBJ2-5 | TRBV6-5 | TGTGCCAGCAGTTACGGACATTCCTTGGAGACCCAGTACTTC | CASSYGHSLETQYF
TRBD1 | few | TRBJ1-5 | TRBV10-3 | TGTGCCACCAGTGGGACAGTTTTTAATCAGCCCCAGCATTTT | CATSGTVFNQPQHF
. | . | TRBJ1-2 | TRBV14 | TGTGCCAGCAGCCGCGCAGGGCTCTATGGCTACACCTTC | CASSRAGLYGYTF
TRBD2 | . | TRBJ2-7 | TRBV7-2 | TGTGCCAGCAGCTTAGGCAGCGGGGGTGCCTACGAGCAGTACTTC | CASSLGSGGAYEQYF
. | . | TRBJ1-1 | TRBV27 | TGTGCCAGCAGTTTAATAGGCGGCAGGGGAACTGAAGCTTTCTTT | CASSLIGGRGTEAFF
. | . | TRBJ1-2 | TRBV19 | TGTGCCAGTAGTATTTCGGGGGGATATGGCTACACCTTC | CASSISGGYGYTF
TRBD1 | . | TRBJ2-5 | TRBV5-1 | TGCGCCAGCAGCTTGCACAGGGGCCCTGGGGGTCAAGAGACCCAGTACTTC | CASSLHRGPGGQETQYF
. | . | TRBJ1-2 | TRBV7-9 | TGTGCCAGCAGCTTAACAGGGTTCAGGAACTATGGCTACACCTTC | CASSLTGFRNYGYTF
TRBD2 | . | TRBJ2-1 | TRBV5-1 | TGCGCCAGCAGCTTGCTAGCGGGAGGGGTTGCGGTTGGGCAGTTCTTC | CASSLLAGGVAVGQFF
TRBD1 | . | TRBJ2-2 | TRBV28 | TGTGCCAGCAGTTCGATACCCGGGACAGGAATGGGGAACACCGGGGAGCTGTTTTTT | CASSSIPGTGMGNTGELFF
. | . | TRBJ1-2 | TRBV30 | TGTGCCTGGACCCGGCGGTCAGGGAATTATGGCTACACCTTC | CAWTRRSGNYGYTF
. | . | TRBJ2-3 | TRBV5-1 | TGCGCCAGCACCCAATCGACTAGTGCAGATACGCAGTATTTT | CASTQSTSADTQYF
TRBD2 | once | TRBJ2-1 | TRBV28 | TGTGCCAGCGTAAAAGGACTAGCGAAAAATGAGCAGTTCTTC | CASVKGLAKNEQFF
. | . | TRBJ1-1 | TRBV15 | TGTGCCGCCCGTACTACTCCGGCGAACACTGAAGCTTTCTTT | CAARTTPANTEAFF
. | . | TRBJ2-5 | TRBV7-8 | TGTGCCAGCAGCTTAGGGACAGTCCAAGAGACCCAGTACTTC | CASSLGTVQETQYF
. | . | TRBJ2-1 | TRBV10-3 | TGTGCCATCAGTGATGGGGGGGGGCCATCACATGAGCAGTTCTTC | CAISDGGGPSHEQFF
TRBD1 | . | TRBJ2-7 | TRBV6-5 | TGTGCCAGCAGTTCACAGGGGGGCTCCTACGAGCAGTACTTC | CASSSQGGSYEQYF
TRBD2 | once | TRBJ2-3 | TRBV7-2 | TGTGCCAGCAGCTCTACTAGCGGGAGGGATACGCAGTATTTT | CASSSTSGRDTQYF
. | . | TRBJ2-1 | TRBV11-3 | TGTGCCAGCAGCTTTACTGATAGCGTCAATGAGCAGTTCTTC | CASSFTDSVNEQFF
TRBD2 | . | TRBJ2-5 | TRBV6-1 | TGTGCCAGCAGTGGGACTAGCGGGGGGGCATTAGGACTCGGAGAGACCCAGTACTTC | CASSGTSGGALGLGETQYF
. | . | TRBJ2-7 | TRBV18 | TGTGCCAGCTCACTTGAGGTCCTCTCCTACGAGCAGTACTTC | CASSLEVLSYEQYF
TRBD2 | once | TRBJ2-5 | TRBV4-1 | TGCGCCAGCAGCCAAGGACTAGCGGGAGAGACCCAGTACTTC | CASSQGLAGETQYF
TRBD1 | once | TRBJ2-7 | TRBV6-1 | TGTGCCAGCAGGGCGACAGGGGGTACCTCCTACGAGCAGTACTTC | CASRATGGTSYEQYF
. | once | TRBJ2-2 | TRBV5-1 | TGCGCCAGCTTCGCTTCGGCAGGGTCTGGGGAGCTGTTTTTT | CASFASAGSGELFF
. | . | TRBJ2-1 | TRBV28 | TGTGCCAGCAGTTTGATCGACTCGGACACGAGGATAGACAATGAGCAGTTCTTC | CASSLIDSDTRIDNEQFF
TRBD1 | . | TRBJ1-2 | TRBV5-6 | TGTGCCAGCAGCTTAGTGACAGGGCGCGTCGGCGGCTACACCTTC | CASSLVTGRVGGYTF
. | once | TRBJ2-4 | TRBV5-6 | TGTGCCAGCGAGCTAGGATCTTTCAAAAACATTCAGTACTTC | CASELGSFKNIQYF
. | . | TRBJ1-1 | TRBV6-6 | TGTGCCAGCAGGCCTACAGGTAACACTGAAGCTTTCTTT | CASRPTGNTEAFF
TRBD1 | . | TRBJ1-2 | TRBV6-6 | TGTGCCAGCAGTATTGGACAGGGGAGGAACTATGGCTACACCTTC | CASSIGQGRNYGYTF
TRBD1 | . | TRBJ2-7 | TRBV5-1 | TGCGCCAGCAGCTTGCTCGGGACAGGGTTCGGCGAGCAGTACTTC | CASSLLGTGFGEQYF
TRBD2 | . | TRBJ2-3 | TRBV2 | TGTGCCAGCAGATCAGCGGGAGCGTTCGCGACAGATACGCAGTATTTT | CASRSAGAFATDTQYF
TRBD1 | . | TRBJ2-5 | TRBV5-1 | TGCGCCAGCAGCTTGGTTCGTAGCAGGGGGCATTCTGTCCAAGAGACCCAGTACTTC | CASSLVRSRGHSVQETQYF
TRBD1 | . | TRBJ2-5 | TRBV5-6 | TGTGCCAGCAGCCGAGCCTTAGGACAGGATCAAGAGACCCAGTACTTC | CASSRALGQDQETQYF
. | . | TRBJ1-2 | TRBV11-1 | TGTGCCAGCAGTTTGTCGCGGGATCGCGAGTACTATGGCTACACCTTC | CASSLSRDREYYGYTF
. | . | TRBJ2-7 | TRBV2 | TGTGCCAGCAGTATACAGGGATTGGAGCAGTACTTC | CASSIQGLEQYF
TRBD1 | . | TRBJ2-5 | TRBV7-3 | TGTGCCAGCAGCTTAACGGGGGACAGATTCGGGACCCAGTACTTC | CASSLTGDRFGTQYF
. | once | TRBJ1-2 | TRBV5-4 | TGTGCCAGCAGCTTCCCAGGGGTGTGGGCGAACTATGGCTACACCTTC | CASSFPGVWANYGYTF
TRBD1 | . | TRBJ2-7 | TRBV10-2 | TGCGCCAGCAGTGGAGGGGACAGGGGTTTCTACGAGCAGTACTTC | CASSGGDRGFYEQYF
TRBD2 | . | TRBJ2-5 | TRBV6-6 | TGTGCCAGCAGCCGCGTGGGGACTAGCCCAGAGACCCAGTACTTC | CASSRVGTSPETQYF
TRBD2 | . | TRBJ2-3 | TRBV30 | TGTGCCTGGAGTTTCGGGGGGGGAGATACGCAGTATTTT | CAWSFGGGDTQYF
. | . | TRBJ1-5 | TRBV6-1 | TGTGCCAGCAGCCCTACACAGAGCAGTCAGCCCCAGCATTTT | CASSPTQSSQPQHF
TRBD1 | . | TRBJ1-2 | TRBV9 | TGTGCCAGCAGCTTGGACGGGACAGGATTCTATGGCTACACCTTC | CASSLDGTGFYGYTF
. | . | TRBJ2-7 | TRBV6-5 | TGTGCCAGCAGCTACCGCGGGGTTTTAGGGTACGAGCAGTACTTC | CASSYRGVLGYEQYF
TRBD2 | . | TRBJ2-1 | TRBV4-1 | TGCGCCAGCAGCCAACCGCGGGGGGGGCAGTTCTTC | CASSQPRGGQFF
. | . | TRBJ2-2 | TRBV6-5 | TGTGCCAGCACCCTCGCCGGGGAGCTGTTTTTT | CASTLAGELFF
. | once | TRBJ2-7 | TRBV7-5 | TGTGTCAGAAGCTTGGCCCTCAGGGGCTACGAGCAGTACTTC | CVRSLALRGYEQYF